The rows below give T cell receptor beta chains drawn from one sample of a study of identical twins. TCRdb passed the 5' RACE reads through MiXCR, listing each CDR3 protein once. The data show around 530,000 distinct CDR3 sequences, roughly 15% seen once. These data are also associated with another study on yellow fever vaccine responses in identical twins.

Sequencing was performed on CD4+ T cells sorted from blood. Receptor source: a woman under 30 in good health. Both conserved end residues are part of each CDR3. Each record gives: D gene, J gene, V gene, clone size, CDR3 length, CDR3 protein, CDR3 DNA. D genes are given only for firm matches. The size of a clone is reported for some rows only, either as once, few or many, or as a class for expanded clones.

NA | TRBJ1-2 | TRBV6-1 | NA | 13 | CASRVDRIYGYTF | TGTGCCAGCAGAGTTGACAGGATCTATGGCTACACCTTC
NA | TRBJ2-1 | TRBV20-1 | NA | 12 | CSQAHLYNEQFF | TGCAGTCAGGCTCATCTTTACAATGAGCAGTTCTTC
NA | TRBJ2-3 | TRBV9 | NA | 15 | CASSVDPSGTDTQYF | TGTGCCAGCAGCGTAGACCCTAGCGGCACAGATACGCAGTATTTT
TRBD1 | TRBJ1-5 | TRBV20-1 | many | 12 | CSARPGGMPQHF | TGCAGTGCTAGACCAGGGGGCATGCCCCAGCATTTT
NA | TRBJ1-2 | TRBV12-3/TRBV12-4 | few | 17 | CASSIQPRVSTLGGYTF | TGTGCCAGCAGCATTCAACCTAGGGTATCAACCTTGGGCGGCTACACCTTC
TRBD1 | TRBJ1-1 | TRBV3-1 | many | 15 | CASSQEDRGGTEAFF | TGTGCCAGCAGCCAAGAGGACAGGGGCGGCACTGAAGCTTTCTTT
TRBD2 | TRBJ2-7 | TRBV5-1 | NA | 15 | CASSPASGSGDEQYF | TGCGCCAGCAGTCCGGCTAGCGGGAGTGGTGACGAGCAGTACTTC
NA | TRBJ2-7 | TRBV3-1 | many | 14 | CASSQDVRSYEQYF | TGTGCCAGCAGCCAAGATGTGAGGTCCTACGAGCAGTACTTC
NA | TRBJ1-2 | TRBV21-1 | few | 17 | CASSARTGVKANYGYTF | TGTGCCAGCAGCGCTCGGACAGGGGTCAAAGCTAACTATGGCTACACCTTC
NA | TRBJ1-5 | TRBV20-1 | NA | 15 | CSASRSPDNNQPQHF | TGCAGTGCCAGCAGGTCACCCGACAACAATCAGCCCCAGCATTTT
NA | TRBJ2-1 | TRBV7-9 | few | 15 | CASSLGRQSYNEQFF | TGTGCCAGCAGCTTGGGGCGGCAGAGCTATAATGAGCAGTTCTTC
NA | TRBJ2-3 | TRBV3-1 | NA | 16 | CASSHGQRQYTDTQYF | TGTGCCAGCAGCCACGGACAGCGGCAGTACACAGATACGCAGTATTTT
NA | TRBJ2-2 | TRBV7-2 | few | 11 | CASSPRRELFF | TGTGCCAGCAGTCCCAGGCGGGAGCTGTTTTTT
TRBD1 | TRBJ2-7 | TRBV12-3/TRBV12-4 | many | 14 | CASSPGQGAYEQYF | TGTGCCAGCAGTCCAGGACAGGGGGCTTACGAGCAGTACTTC
TRBD1 | TRBJ1-3 | TRBV11-1 | NA | 20 | CASSLSPGTGTLLSGNTIYF | TGTGCCAGCAGCTTAAGCCCCGGGACAGGGACCCTTCTCTCTGGAAACACCATATATTTT
NA | TRBJ2-1 | TRBV20-1 | NA | 14 | CSARDWGWKNEQFF | TGCAGTGCTAGAGATTGGGGGTGGAAGAATGAGCAGTTCTTC
TRBD2 | TRBJ2-7 | TRBV20-1 | few | 15 | CSARDLAGVPYEQYF | TGCAGTGCTAGAGATTTAGCGGGAGTCCCCTACGAGCAGTACTTC
NA | TRBJ2-2 | TRBV9 | NA | 16 | CASSARQAPNTGELFF | TGTGCCAGCAGCGCCCGACAGGCACCCAACACCGGGGAGCTGTTTTTT
NA | TRBJ2-7 | TRBV5-1 | many | 11 | CASSLEYEQYF | TGCGCCAGCAGCTTGGAATACGAGCAGTACTTC
NA | TRBJ1-3 | TRBV5-6 | many | 14 | CASSFDRSGNTIYF | TGTGCCAGCAGCTTCGACAGATCTGGAAACACCATATATTTT
NA | TRBJ2-6 | TRBV2 | few | 15 | CAIPRRRSGANVLTF | TGTGCCATCCCTCGGAGGCGCTCTGGGGCCAACGTCCTGACTTTC
NA | TRBJ1-2 | TRBV7-9 | few | 15 | CASSLGTGSVYGYTF | TGTGCCAGCAGCTTAGGCACAGGGTCCGTTTATGGCTACACCTTC
TRBD2 | TRBJ2-1 | TRBV11-1 | NA | 20 | CASSHEGFGLAGVLYNEQFF | TGTGCCAGCAGCCATGAAGGGTTCGGACTAGCGGGAGTCCTCTACAATGAGCAGTTCTTC
NA | TRBJ2-4 | TRBV24-1 | few | 14 | CATSAQGLGNIQYF | TGTGCCACCAGTGCCCAGGGGCTTGGAAACATTCAGTACTTC
NA | TRBJ2-2 | TRBV2 | NA | 15 | CASRRTPFFTGELFF | TGTGCCAGCAGAAGGACACCCTTTTTTACCGGGGAGCTGTTTTTT
TRBD1 | TRBJ2-1 | TRBV7-7 | NA | 14 | CASSSSRTGNEQFF | TGTGCCAGCAGCTCCTCCCGGACAGGGAATGAGCAGTTCTTC
NA | TRBJ2-3 | TRBV28 | NA | 13 | CASSLGLPYTQYF | TGTGCCAGCAGTCTAGGACTCCCGTATACGCAGTATTTT
TRBD2 | TRBJ2-1 | TRBV3-1 | few | 15 | CASRPSSGRVDEQFF | TGTGCCAGCAGACCCTCTAGCGGGAGGGTAGATGAGCAGTTCTTC
NA | TRBJ2-2 | TRBV29-1 | NA | 14 | CSANRDHNTGELFF | TGCAGCGCCAACCGGGATCACAACACCGGGGAGCTGTTTTTT
NA | TRBJ1-2 | TRBV7-9 | NA | 14 | CASSLRARVDGYTF | TGTGCCAGCAGCTTAAGGGCCAGAGTAGATGGCTACACCTTC
TRBD1 | TRBJ2-5 | TRBV20-1 | NA | 14 | CSARDQGVPETQYF | TGCAGTGCTAGAGATCAGGGGGTCCCAGAGACCCAGTACTTC
NA | TRBJ2-2 | TRBV10-2 | NA | 18 | CASSELWAGFVRAGELFF | TGCGCCAGCAGTGAGCTCTGGGCGGGATTTGTGCGGGCCGGGGAGCTGTTTTTT
NA | TRBJ2-5 | TRBV20-1 | NA | 14 | CSARGEGLQETQYF | TGCAGTGCTAGGGGAGAGGGGTTACAAGAGACCCAGTACTTC
TRBD2 | TRBJ2-2 | TRBV3-1 | NA | 15 | CASSRGRGGTGELFF | TGTGCCAGCAGCCGGGGGAGGGGAGGCACCGGGGAGCTGTTTTTT
TRBD2 | TRBJ2-1 | TRBV6-4 | NA | 15 | CASSPTSGRGNEQFF | TGTGCCAGCAGTCCGACTAGCGGGAGAGGTAATGAGCAGTTCTTC
TRBD1 | TRBJ2-7 | TRBV5-1 | once | 16 | CASSLGGTGGSYEQYF | TGCGCCAGCAGCTTGGGGGGGACAGGGGGATCCTACGAGCAGTACTTC
TRBD1 | TRBJ2-7 | TRBV12-3/TRBV12-4 | NA | 16 | CASSFIFLTGAYEQYF | TGTGCCAGCAGTTTTATTTTCCTAACAGGGGCTTACGAGCAGTACTTC